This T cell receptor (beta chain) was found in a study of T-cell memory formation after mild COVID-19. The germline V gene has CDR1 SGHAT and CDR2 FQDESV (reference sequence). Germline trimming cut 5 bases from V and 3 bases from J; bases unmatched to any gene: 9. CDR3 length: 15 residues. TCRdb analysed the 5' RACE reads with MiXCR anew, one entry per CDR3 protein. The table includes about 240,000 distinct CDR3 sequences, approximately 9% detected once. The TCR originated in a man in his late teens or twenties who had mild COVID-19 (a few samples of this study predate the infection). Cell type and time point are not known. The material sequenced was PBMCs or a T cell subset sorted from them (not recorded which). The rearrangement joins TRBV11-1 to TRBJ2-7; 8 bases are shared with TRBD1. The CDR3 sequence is CASSRGQGPYYEQYF. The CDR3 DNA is TGTGCCAGCAGCCGTGGACAGGGACCTTACTACGAGCAGTACTTC.